This T cell receptor beta chain appears in the sequencing data of a study of blood T cell repertoires in COVID-19. Turning to the study itself: Sites in the United States, Italy and Spain provided acute and convalescent COVID-19 samples.

Germline values: CDR1 KGHSH, CDR2 LQKENI. With 2 bases clipped from V and 2 bases from J, the junction kept 1 base outside the gene matches. This CDR3 spans 14 amino acids. This clone has only a few counts. Other DNA sequences in this specimen translate into the identical CDR3. In the source study's methods: Reference gene primer amplification yielded estimated nucleated cell counts. The data were produced by immunoSEQ multiplex PCR, yet TCRdb's version contains in-frame clones alone and is incomplete. V and J calls and clone size are copied from that table; D and trimming were computed from the DNA. The sample consists of about 180,000 clones, around 85% of them appearing once.

This sequence was found in a man aged 55 to 70 with acute or convalescent COVID-19. This chain links TRBV18 with TRBJ1-2; 8 bases are a match to TRBD1. Material for sequencing was peripheral blood. The CDR3 bases are TGTGCCAGCTCACCAGGGACAGGCAACTATGGCTACACCTTC. It encodes CASSPGTGNYGYTF.